This TCR beta chain appears in the sequencing data of a study of T-cell reconstitution after alpha-beta-depleted transplantation in children. This clonotype was counted a few times. Library preparation (for TCRbeta) was performed with unique molecular identifiers. TCRdb used MiXCR to reprocess the PCR reads, holding one entry per CDR3 protein. Of some 500,000 distinct CDR3 sequences detected, approximately 29% appear once; the ten largest clones hold more than 2%. Looked up from germline, CDR1 is SGHVS and CDR2 is FQNEAQ. This CDR3 region has 17 residues. Germline trimming cut 5 bases from V and 6 bases from J; bases unmatched to any gene: 14.

The sequence came from a human donor who donated a stem cell graft to a child with aplastic anemia. This chain connects TRBV7-8 to TRBJ2-1, with TRBD2 matching 9 bases. The starting material was PBMCs from the stem cell graft donor, obtained from the stem cell graft. This chain's CDR3 is CASSLRSGTSKVNEQFF. In DNA form, the CDR3 reads TGTGCCAGCAGCCTCCGGTCCGGGACTAGCAAGGTCAATGAGCAGTTCTTC. Full variable domain (rest looked up from reference TRBV7-8 and TRBJ2-1): GAGVSQSPRYKVAKRGQDVALRCDPISGHVSLFWYQQALGQGPEFLTYFQNEAQLDKSGLPSDRFFAERPEGSVSTLKIQRTQQEDSAVYLCASSLRSGTSKVNEQFFGPGTRLTVL.